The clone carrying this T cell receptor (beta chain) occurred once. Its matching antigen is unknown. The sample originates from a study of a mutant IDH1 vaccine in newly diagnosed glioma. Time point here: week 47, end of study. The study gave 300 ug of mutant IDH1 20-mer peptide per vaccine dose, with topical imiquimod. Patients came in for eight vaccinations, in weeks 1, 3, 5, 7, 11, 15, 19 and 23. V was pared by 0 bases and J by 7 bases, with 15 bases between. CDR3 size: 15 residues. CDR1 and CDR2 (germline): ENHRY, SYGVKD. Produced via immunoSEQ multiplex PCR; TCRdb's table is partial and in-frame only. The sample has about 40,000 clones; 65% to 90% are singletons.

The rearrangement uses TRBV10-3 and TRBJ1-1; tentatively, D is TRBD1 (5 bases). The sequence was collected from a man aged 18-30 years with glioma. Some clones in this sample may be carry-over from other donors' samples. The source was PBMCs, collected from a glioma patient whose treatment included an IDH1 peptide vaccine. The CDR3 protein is CAISESAGPISEAFF. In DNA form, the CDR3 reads TGTGCCATCAGTGAGTCCGCGGGGCCGATCAGTGAAGCTTTCTTT.